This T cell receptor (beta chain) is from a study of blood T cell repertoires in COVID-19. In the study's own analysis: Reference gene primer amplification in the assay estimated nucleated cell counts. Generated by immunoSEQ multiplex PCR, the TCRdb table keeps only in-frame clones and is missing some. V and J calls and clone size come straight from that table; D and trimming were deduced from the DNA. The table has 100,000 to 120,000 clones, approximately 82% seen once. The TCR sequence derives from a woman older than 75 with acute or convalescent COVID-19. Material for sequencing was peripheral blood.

CDR3 region: CASSLDIPGWGRGKLFF. In nucleotides, the CDR3 is TGTGCCAGCAGCCTCGATATCCCAGGGTGGGGGCGAGGAAAACTGTTTTTT. This chain uses TRBV7-6 with TRBJ1-4, with D tentatively TRBD1 (6 bases). The CDR3 loop spans 17 amino acids. Trimming took off 5 bases at V and 10 bases at J, with 26 bases between the two ends. CDR1 and CDR2 (germline): SGHVS, FNYEAQ.